This T cell receptor (beta chain) was sequenced during a study of blood T cell repertoires in COVID-19. Looking at the study overall: From the United States, Italy and Spain came samples of acute and convalescent COVID-19. From T cells, B-cell-depleted T cells, or PBMCs came the material, which was cDNA or gDNA.

In the original workflow: Counts of nucleated cells, estimated from reference gene primer amplification, were obtained. Assay used: immunoSEQ multiplex PCR; TCRdb lists only in-frame clones, some missing. D and trimming come from the DNA, and the V and J calls and clone size come from that table. The sample has around 69,000 clones, around 82% seen once; the top ten hold 7.5% to 10%. This TCR came from a man aged 45-65 years with active COVID-19. Sequenced input: peripheral blood.

CDR3 in amino acids: CASSLAANEKLFF. CDR3 nucleotides: TGTGCCAGCAGCTTGGCGGCTAATGAAAAACTGTTTTTT. The rearrangement links TRBV5-4 to TRBJ1-4, with unresolved D. The CDR3 sequence is 13 residues long. Trimming stripped 0 bases from V and 3 bases from J, with 3 bases between. Looked up from germline, CDR1 is SGHNT and CDR2 is YYREEE (reference sequence).